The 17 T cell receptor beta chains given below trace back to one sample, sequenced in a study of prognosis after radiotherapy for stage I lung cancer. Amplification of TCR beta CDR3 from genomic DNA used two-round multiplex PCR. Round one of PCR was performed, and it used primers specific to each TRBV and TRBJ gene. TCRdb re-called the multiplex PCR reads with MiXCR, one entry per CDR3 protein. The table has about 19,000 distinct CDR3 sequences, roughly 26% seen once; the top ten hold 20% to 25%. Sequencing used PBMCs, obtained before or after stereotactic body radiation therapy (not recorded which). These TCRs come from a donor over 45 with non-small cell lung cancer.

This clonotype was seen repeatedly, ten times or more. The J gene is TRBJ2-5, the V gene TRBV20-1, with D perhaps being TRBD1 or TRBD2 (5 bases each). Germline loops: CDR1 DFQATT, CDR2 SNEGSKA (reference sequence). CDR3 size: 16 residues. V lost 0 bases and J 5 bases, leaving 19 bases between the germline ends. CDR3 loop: CSARDQGGLARETQYF. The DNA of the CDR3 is TGCAGTGCTAGAGATCAGGGCGGTTTAGCGCGGGAGACCCAGTACTTC.

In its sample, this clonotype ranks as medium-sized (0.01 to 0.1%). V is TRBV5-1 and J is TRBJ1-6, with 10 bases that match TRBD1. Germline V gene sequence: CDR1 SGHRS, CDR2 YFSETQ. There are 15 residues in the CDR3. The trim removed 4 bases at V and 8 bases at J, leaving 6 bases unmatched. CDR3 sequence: CASSIRQGAYSPLHF. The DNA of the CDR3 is TGCGCCAGCAGCATAAGACAGGGGGCCTATTCACCCCTCCACTTT.

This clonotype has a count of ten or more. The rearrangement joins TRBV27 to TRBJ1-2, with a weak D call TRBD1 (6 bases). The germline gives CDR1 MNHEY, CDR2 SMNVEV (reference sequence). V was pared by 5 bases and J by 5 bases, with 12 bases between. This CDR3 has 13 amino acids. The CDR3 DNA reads TGTGCCAGCAGTCGACAGGCCAAATATGGCTACACCTTC. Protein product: CASSRQAKYGYTF.

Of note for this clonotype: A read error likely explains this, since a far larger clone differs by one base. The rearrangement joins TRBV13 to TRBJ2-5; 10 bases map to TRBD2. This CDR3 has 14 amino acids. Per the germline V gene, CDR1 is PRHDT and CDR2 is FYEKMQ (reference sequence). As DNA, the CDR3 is TGTGCCAGCAGCCAGCGGGAGGGCCTCGATGAGCAGTTATTC. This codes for CASSQREGLDEQLF.

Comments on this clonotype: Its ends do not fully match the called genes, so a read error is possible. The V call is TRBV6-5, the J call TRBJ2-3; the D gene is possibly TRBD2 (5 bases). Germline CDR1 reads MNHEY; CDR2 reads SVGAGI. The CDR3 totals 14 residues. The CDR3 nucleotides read TGTGCCAGCAGGGACTCGGGCTACACAGATACACAGTATTTT. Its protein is CASRDSGYTDTQYF.

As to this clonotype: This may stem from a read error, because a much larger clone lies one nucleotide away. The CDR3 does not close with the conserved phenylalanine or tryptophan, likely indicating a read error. In DNA, the CDR3 is TGTGCCAGCAGTGACCGGGAAGCCGGGGAGCTGTTTCTT. This translates into CASSDREAGELFL. The V and J genes are TRBV6-4 and TRBJ2-2, with D possibly matching TRBD2 (5 bases). Germline values: CDR1 MRHNA, CDR2 SNTAGT. The CDR3 is 13 amino acids. The V end was cut by 2 bases, the J end by 6 bases, with 7 bases between.

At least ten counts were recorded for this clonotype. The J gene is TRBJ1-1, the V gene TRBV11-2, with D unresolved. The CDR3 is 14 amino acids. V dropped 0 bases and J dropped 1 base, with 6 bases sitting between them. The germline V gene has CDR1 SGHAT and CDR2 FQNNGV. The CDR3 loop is CASSLERGNTEAFF. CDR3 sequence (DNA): TGTGCCAGCAGCTTAGAACGGGGGAACACTGAAGCTTTCTTT.

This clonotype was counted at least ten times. The CDR3 sequence: CASSAAGLGNTGELFF. The CDR3 DNA reads as TGTGCCAGCAGCGCTGCGGGACTAGGGAACACCGGGGAGCTGTTTTTT. The gene calls are TRBV7-9 and TRBJ2-2, with 8 bases fitting TRBD2. The CDR3 length is 16 residues. CDR1 SEHNR and CDR2 FQNEAQ come from the germline V gene (reference sequence). Germline trimming cut 5 bases from V and 1 base from J; bases unmatched to any gene: 6.

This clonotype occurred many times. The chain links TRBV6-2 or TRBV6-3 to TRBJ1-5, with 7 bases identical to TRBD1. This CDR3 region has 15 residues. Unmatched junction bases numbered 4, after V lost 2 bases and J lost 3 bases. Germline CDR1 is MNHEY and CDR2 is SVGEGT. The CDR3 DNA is TGTGCCAGCAGTTACGACAGGGCTTTCAATCAGCCCCAGCATTTT. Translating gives CASSYDRAFNQPQHF.

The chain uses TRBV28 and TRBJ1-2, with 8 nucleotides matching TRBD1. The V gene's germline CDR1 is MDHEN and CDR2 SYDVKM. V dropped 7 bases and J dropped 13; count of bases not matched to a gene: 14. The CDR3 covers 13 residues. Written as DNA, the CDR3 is TGTGCCAGCACTCAAAGACAGGGGCAATGCTGCACCTTC. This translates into CASTQRQGQCCTF.

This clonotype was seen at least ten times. The CDR3 sequence: CSARDGTQLAKNIQYF. In DNA, the CDR3 is TGCAGTGCTAGAGATGGGACCCAGCTAGCCAAAAACATTCAGTACTTC. The chain uses TRBV20-1 and TRBJ2-4; perhaps D is TRBD1 or TRBD2 (5 bases each). Trimming removed 0 bases from V and 0 bases from J, with 12 bases in between. The CDR3 loop spans 16 amino acids. CDR1 and CDR2 from the germline V gene are DFQATT and SNEGSKA (reference sequence).

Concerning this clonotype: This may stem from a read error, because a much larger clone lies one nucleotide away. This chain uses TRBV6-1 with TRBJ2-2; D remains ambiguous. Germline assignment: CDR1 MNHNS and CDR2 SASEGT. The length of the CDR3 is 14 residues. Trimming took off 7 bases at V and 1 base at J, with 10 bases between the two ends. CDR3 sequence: CASIQKVNTGELFF. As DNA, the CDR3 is TGTGCCAGCATCCAAAAAGTGAACACCGGGGAGCTGTTTTTT.

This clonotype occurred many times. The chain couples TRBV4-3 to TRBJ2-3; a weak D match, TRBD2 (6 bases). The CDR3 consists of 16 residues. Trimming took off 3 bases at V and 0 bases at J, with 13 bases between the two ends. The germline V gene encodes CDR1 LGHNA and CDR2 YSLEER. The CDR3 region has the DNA TGCGCCAGCAGCCAGGATGTGGGGACTAGCACAGATACGCAGTATTTT. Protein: CASSQDVGTSTDTQYF.

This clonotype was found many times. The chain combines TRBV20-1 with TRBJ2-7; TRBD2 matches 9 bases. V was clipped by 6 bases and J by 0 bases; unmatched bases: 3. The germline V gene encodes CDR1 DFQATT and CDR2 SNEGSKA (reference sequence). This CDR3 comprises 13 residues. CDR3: CSAGSGSSYEQYF. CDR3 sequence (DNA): TGCAGTGCGGGTAGCGGGAGCTCCTACGAGCAGTACTTC.

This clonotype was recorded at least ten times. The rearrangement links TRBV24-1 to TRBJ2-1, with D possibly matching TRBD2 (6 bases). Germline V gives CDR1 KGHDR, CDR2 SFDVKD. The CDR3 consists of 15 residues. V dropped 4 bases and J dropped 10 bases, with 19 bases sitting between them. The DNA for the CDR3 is TGTGCCACCAGTGACCACAGACTAGGTTTAGGGGAGCAGTTCTTC. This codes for CATSDHRLGLGEQFF.

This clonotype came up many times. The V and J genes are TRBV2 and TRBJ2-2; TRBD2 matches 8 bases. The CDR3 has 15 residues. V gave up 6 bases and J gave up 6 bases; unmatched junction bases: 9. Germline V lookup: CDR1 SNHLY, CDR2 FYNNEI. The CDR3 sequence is CASSGLAYEPGELFF. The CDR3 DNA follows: TGTGCCAGCAGCGGACTAGCTTATGAACCCGGGGAGCTGTTTTTT.

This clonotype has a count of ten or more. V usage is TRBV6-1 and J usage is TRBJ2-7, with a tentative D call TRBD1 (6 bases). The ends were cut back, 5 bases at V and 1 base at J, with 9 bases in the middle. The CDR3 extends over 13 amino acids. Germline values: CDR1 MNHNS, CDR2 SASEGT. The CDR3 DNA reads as TGTGCCAGCAGTATCGGACAGTCCTACGAGCAGTACTTC. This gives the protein CASSIGQSYEQYF.